This TCR beta chain originates from a study of cytomegalovirus exposure and HLA in healthy donors (dated by TCRdb to about 2017). About the study as a whole: An earlier analysis of some 600 of the donors reported about 280 Gb of sequence data and 117 million unique TCR beta sequences obtained from approximately 180 million T cells. Roughly 300 gigabases of sequencing data and around 85 million unique TCR sequences made up an early release that covered around 640 HLA-typed donors. Four to six DR-DQ haplotypes were handled as single units for association and clustering, since linkage in the cohort was strong. Typing coverage differed by locus: A, B, C, DRB1 and DQB1 were typed in roughly 629-640 donors, DQA1 in 522, DPA1 in 600 to 610, and DPB1 in about 450. In the later analysis, no new phenotypic data were used to find candidate immune exposures; instead, reliance was placed on TCR beta sequences and their occurrence across donors. The study profiled the T cell repertoires of 500 to 800 subjects by immunosequencing and related them to cytomegalovirus serostatus. All discovery cohort repertoires had been generated on a single sequencing platform. In a later analysis, previously published TCR beta repertoires from hundreds of donors were re-analyzed and high-resolution HLA genotyping was added so that TCR occurrence patterns could be studied. In addition to the first cohort of around 670 subjects, a separate validation cohort of 120 different subjects was used. On average, about 200,000 unique TCR beta nucleotide sequences were sequenced per donor among a few hundred genotyped donors of the cohort, with around 19% of those sequences being non-productive. Alongside the repertoire data, information on donor age, sex, ethnicity and CMV serostatus was compiled. The study aimed to test whether cataloging public T cell receptors could reveal signatures of past pathogen exposure. High-throughput TCR immunosequencing, statistical association of individual TCRs with disease status, and machine learning were combined to predict cytomegalovirus infection status. Of the roughly 400 genotyped donors, approximately 82% fell in the genetic ancestry cluster associated with self-reported Caucasian donors. HLA typing included class I and class II loci at four-digit resolution. A later genetic analysis took genome-wide SNP genotypes for about three fifths of the roughly 700 donors and used that subset as a discovery cohort. An earlier analysis of around 540 of the donors applied high-throughput TCR beta sequencing to assess whether each TCR beta V gene segment acted as functional or pseudogenic.

The full study reports these points: CMV serostatus was the only immune exposure information available for the cohort. While some public TCRs were present in many individuals, most TCR sequences turned up only very rarely across donors. The authors suggested that the approach could potentially be generalized to other disease states and immunological phenotypes. Assigning TCR associations to individual alleles was difficult when HLA alleles, especially DR and DQ, strongly co-occurred. The classifier was reported to diagnose cytomegalovirus status with high specificity and sensitivity in both the original and validation cohorts. According to a later analysis, TCR association rates differed among HLA loci, with DRB1 alleles showing the most associated TCRs and HLA-C alleles showing the fewest. Linkage disequilibrium might explain the correlated functional status among segregating V segments, but an unknown experimental factor could not be ruled out. Because the 87-base-pair reads could not distinguish some IMGT-functional V segments, including TRBV6-2 and TRBV6-3, those segments were excluded. V-gene and J-gene trimming of TCR beta chains was associated with a missense DCLRE1C variant in a later genetic analysis, and the association was replicated in an independent cohort. In a later analysis, most CMV-associated TCR beta chains were found to appear HLA-restricted, with HLA associations seemingly driven largely by CMV exposure. A further reported finding was that TCR beta sequences accurately predicted the HLA-A and HLA-B alleles for most subjects in the first cohort. HLA typing was unavailable for some donors at each locus, so association tests used only the typed subset. The earlier analysis of some 560 of the donors excluded seventeen rarely observed V segments, including chromosome 9 orphons, because counts were too low. According to a later genetic analysis, donors in an Asian-associated ancestry cluster had fewer N-insertions in productive TCRs than the approximately 630-donor mean. A total of 150 or so TCR beta chains were listed by the study as associated with cytomegalovirus. A later analysis associated about 16,000 TCR beta sequences with specific HLA alleles at a false discovery rate of 0.05. According to a later analysis, parvovirus B19, influenza, CMV and Epstein-Barr virus appeared linked to several top co-occurrence clusters. The sequencing pipeline was judged likely to have produced a cluster of highly shared sequence variants as a technical artifact. Roughly uniform sequencing depth across donors was assumed in presence/absence analyses, although this assumption may not hold. A later analysis found that HLA-associated TCR beta chains were more clonally expanded and had lower generation probabilities than equally common non-associated chains. An earlier analysis of some 590 of the donors showed that most TCR beta V segments appeared in productive rearrangements either about 87% or about 30% of the time, which broadly matched IMGT annotations. In vitro tests confirmed that a few of the cytomegalovirus-associated TCR beta chains recognize cytomegalovirus antigens. This cohort had only TCR beta chains sequenced, and the lack of alpha or paired-chain data limited which features could be detected.

The library came from the immunoSEQ multiplex PCR assay. For the multiplex PCR, a mixture combining 60 forward primers for TCR Vbeta segments and 13 reverse primers for TCR Jbeta segments was used. The CDR3 region of rearranged TCR beta genes was amplified from genomic DNA by a multiplex PCR assay. The Illumina HiSeq System was used to sequence the amplified TCR beta libraries as 87-base-pair reads. Turning to the authors' computational methods: In a later analysis, roughly 80 million unique TCR beta chains were counted across the approximately 670 repertoires, and roughly 10 million of these chains were shared by at least two donors. A nearest-neighbor algorithm error-corrected the raw reads and collapsed the reads into unique sequences, merging closely related sequences to remove PCR and sequencing errors. CDR3 sequences were aligned to IMGT reference sequences to assign V, D and J gene segments. For a sequence to be retained, a match of at least six nucleotides was required to both a V gene segment and a J gene segment. Rearrangements were called productive when the CDR3 lacked stop codons and stayed in frame with V and J; all others were non-productive. CDR3 was defined according to IMGT convention as the region running from the second conserved V-encoded cysteine to the conserved J-encoded phenylalanine. The earlier analysis of about 570 of the donors excluded any sequence lacking an unambiguous match to a single V gene segment. An earlier analysis of approximately 590 of the donors called V segments functional above 56.7% productive rearrangements and segregating when the between-donor standard deviation exceeded 5%. A statistical classification framework was built to diagnose cytomegalovirus status from the catalog of TCR beta chain sequences. A later analysis assigned V and J genes by comparing TCR nucleotide sequences with IMGT/GENE-DB human TR gene sequences. In a later analysis, CDR3 sequences and most-parsimonious VDJ recombination scenarios were assigned using the TCRdist pipeline. In a later analysis, each TCR beta chain was defined by its CDR3 amino acid sequence together with its V-gene family, and reads without a unique V-gene family were excluded. In a later analysis, approximately 640 highly shared, low-generation-probability nucleotide sequences were removed to address suspected cross-contamination and a sequencing artifact. For each public chain, a later analysis derived a clonal expansion index from normalized ranks of inferred template counts within each repertoire. Generation probabilities in a later analysis came from a VDJ recombination model fitted to out-of-frame rearrangements, and those results were checked against IGoR. In a later analysis, hypergeometric tests were used to score TCR-TCR, TCR-HLA and TCR-CMV co-occurrence, with a repertoire-size bias correction applied to TCR pairs. To estimate false discovery rates, a later analysis permuted the HLA or CMV assignments 20 times. A later analysis grouped co-occurring TCRs with DBSCAN, adding TCRdist sequence similarity when clustering within HLA-allele-positive subsets. Repertoires with fewer than 30,000 or more than 120,000 public chains, plus five repertoires with anomalous nucleotide sharing, were excluded from co-occurrence clustering. Imported from immuneACCESS, the table was reduced by TCRdb to in-frame sequences with V and J called. These copies leave out some clones; in studies compared against another copy, an unresolved V gene accounts for under half, and the cause of the remainder is not known. The V and J calls and clone size are taken from that table; D and trimming were inferred from the DNA. In all, the sample holds about 170,000 clones, and approximately 80% of those were seen once. The top ten hold about 3.1% of the sample.

Via the germline V gene, CDR1 is MNHEY and CDR2 SVGAGI. The CDR3 numbers 16 residues from cysteine through phenylalanine. Only the CDR3 portion is preserved as DNA: 48 bases, with reading frame beginning at the first base. Clipping removes 4 bases from V and 5 bases from J, with 11 as the unmatched junction base count. In total, 600 or so healthy bone marrow donors made up the cohort. All cohort members were sampled while nominally healthy, although unrecorded immune exposures were likely present. The donor tested CMV seropositive, placing the donor among the 289 seropositive members of the cohort. A peripheral blood sample was collected from each donor, and TCR beta sequencing was performed on peripheral blood mononuclear cells. The Qiagen DNeasy Blood Extraction Kit was used to extract genomic DNA from the blood cell samples. On this clone: The antigen it recognizes is unknown. No base quality information exists; no much larger clone differs at one position.

The V and J genes are TRBV6-5 and TRBJ2-5, and 9 bases in between align with TRBD1. Input material: PBMCs. This clonotype originated in a woman in her forties or fifties in good health and CMV-seropositive. The base sequence is TGTGCCAGCAGTTTACCACAGGGGGCTGGGGGGGAGACCCAGTACTTC. Translated, this is CASSLPQGAGGETQYF.